This T cell receptor (beta chain) was observed in a study of shared T cell receptors in the human thymus. Germline CDR1 reads LGHNA; CDR2 reads YSLEER. This CDR3 contains 15 residues. V shed 4 bases and J 8 bases; nucleotides not matched to a gene: 9. This table comes from immunoSEQ multiplex PCR, and its TCRdb copy is limited to in-frame clones, with some not included. This repertoire shows about 660,000 clones, more than 75% found once; its top ten account for about 0.0094%. The same specimen was also included in a second study, on human thymus T cells. As reported in that work: Donors consisted of healthy Finnish infants (having corrective surgery for congenital heart defects). The thymus was resected at corrective cardiac surgery. Unrelated people showed highly overlapping thymic repertoires, related research reported.

The V and J genes are TRBV4-3 and TRBJ1-4, with 8 positions matching TRBD1. The source of this sequence is a boy in the first two years of life with a congenital heart defect. Sample: thymocytes. The CDR3 is CASSPRTGWWEKLFF. As DNA, the CDR3 is TGCGCCAGCAGCCCCCGGACAGGGTGGTGGGAAAAACTGTTTTTT.